This T cell receptor (beta chain) was identified in a study of T cell responses to AZD1222 COVID-19 vaccine. V gave up 3 bases and J gave up 3 bases, with 9 bases separating them. The CDR3 loop spans 13 amino acids. Germline CDR1 and CDR2: MNHNS and SASEGT. In this sample, this clone turned up a few times. Libraries were prepared by immunoSEQ multiplex PCR; TCRdb keeps only in-frame clonotypes and omits some of them. Of 75,000 to 95,000 clones listed, 75% to 95% are singletons. This specimen consisted of peripheral blood, obtained 28 days after the second AZD1222 dose. This clonotype was obtained from an adult who received the AZD1222 COVID-19 vaccine. The chain couples TRBV6-1 to TRBJ2-7; D might be TRBD2 (6 bases). The CDR3 DNA reads as TGTGCCAGCAGTGACGGACTAAACTACGAGCAGTACTTC. It encodes CASSDGLNYEQYF.